A single sample is the source of the 3 T cell receptor beta chains below, sequenced in a study of T-cell memory formation after mild COVID-19. TCRdb re-derived calls from the 5' RACE reads in MiXCR, one entry per CDR3 protein. The sample records more than 450,000 distinct CDR3 sequences, 18% being singletons. Sequenced: PBMCs or a T cell subset sorted from them (not recorded which). All receptors derive from an adult woman who had mild COVID-19 (a few samples of this study predate the infection). Cell type and time point are not known.

The chain links TRBV5-1 to TRBJ1-2, with D uncertain. Trimming stripped 4 bases from V and 4 bases from J, with 8 bases between. There are 12 residues in the CDR3. CDR1 and CDR2 from the germline V gene are SGHRS and YFSETQ. CDR3 DNA sequence: TGCGCCAGCAGCCAATCCAGCTATGGCTACACCTTC. Residues: CASSQSSYGYTF.

This clonotype was counted between two and nine times. The gene calls are TRBV10-3 and TRBJ2-4; weak D call: TRBD2 (6 bases). The CDR3 is 16 amino acids. From germline, CDR1 is ENHRY and CDR2 SYGVKD. V was trimmed by 3 bases and J by 1 base, leaving 13 bases between them. The CDR3 coding sequence is TGTGCCATCAGTGACCCGGGGGATCTCGCCAAAAACATTCAGTACTTC. Protein sequence: CAISDPGDLAKNIQYF.

This clonotype turned up a few times. This chain links TRBV7-2 with TRBJ2-2, with a tentative D call TRBD2 (6 bases). The germline V gene encodes CDR1 SGHTA and CDR2 FQGNSA. The CDR3 is made up of 15 amino acids. Trimming took 5 bases from V and 6 from J, leaving 16 bases between them. The CDR3 spells CASSPGGGEPGELFF. Here the CDR3 DNA reads TGTGCCAGCAGCCCTGGGGGAGGAGAACCCGGGGAGCTGTTTTTT.